This TCR beta chain was recovered during a study of blood T cells in healthy people across ages. Sample-barcoded 5' priming and a J-beta primer mix drove a second PCR of 7 to 11 cycles. MiXCR, applied by TCRdb to the 5' RACE reads, yields one record per CDR3 protein. The table shows roughly 800,000 distinct CDR3 sequences, with roughly 35% occurring only once. This clonotype was counted ten times or more. Germline CDR1 SGHTA, CDR2 FQGNSA. The CDR3 sequence is 14 residues long. V was shortened by 4 bases and J by 5 bases, with 12 bases between the two germline ends. The sample taken for sequencing was blood. The rearrangement uses TRBV7-2 and TRBJ2-1; D is tentatively TRBD1 or TRBD2 (6 bases each). This sequence was found in a man aged 18 to 29 in good health. The CDR3 coding sequence is TGTGCCAGCAGCTCCTGGGGGGCGGACAATGAGCAGTTCTTC. It translates to CASSSWGADNEQFF.